This TCR beta chain appears in the sequencing data of a study of cytomegalovirus exposure and HLA in healthy donors. With 60 Vbeta and 13 Jbeta primers, the PCR was carried out. Profiling relied on immunoSEQ multiplex PCR, and the TCRdb table lists in-frame clones only, not all of them. The sample has approximately 200,000 clones, 60% to 80% seen once; the top ten hold 1.5% to 2%. CDR3 size: 15 residues. Germline V CDR1 and CDR2: MNHEY, SVGAGI. J was trimmed by 0 bases and V by 4 bases; bases with no gene match: 2. The receptor's source is a man between 18 and 29 years old in good health and CMV-seronegative. Sequencing was carried out using PBMCs. The V gene is TRBV6-5, the J gene TRBJ1-5; 8 positions agree with TRBD1. The CDR3 region has the DNA TGTGCCAGCAGTTCAGACAGGGGTAGCAATCAGCCCCAGCATTTT. Protein: CASSSDRGSNQPQHF.